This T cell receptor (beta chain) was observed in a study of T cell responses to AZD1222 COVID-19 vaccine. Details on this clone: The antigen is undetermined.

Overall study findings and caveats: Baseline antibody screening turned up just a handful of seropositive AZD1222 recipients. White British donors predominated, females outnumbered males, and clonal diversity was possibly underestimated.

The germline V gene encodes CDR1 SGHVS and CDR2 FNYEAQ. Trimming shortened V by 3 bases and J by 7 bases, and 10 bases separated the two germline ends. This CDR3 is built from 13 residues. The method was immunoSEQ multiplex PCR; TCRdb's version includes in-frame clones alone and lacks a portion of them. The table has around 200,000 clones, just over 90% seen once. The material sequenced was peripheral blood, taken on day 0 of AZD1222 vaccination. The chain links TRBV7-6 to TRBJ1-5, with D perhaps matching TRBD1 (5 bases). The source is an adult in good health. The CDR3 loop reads CASSFGDLQPQHF. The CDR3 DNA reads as TGTGCCAGCAGCTTCGGGGACCTCCAGCCCCAGCATTTT.